These T cell receptor beta chains were read from a single sample in a study of T cell responses to AZD1222 COVID-19 vaccine. Produced via immunoSEQ multiplex PCR; TCRdb's table is partial and in-frame only. The repertoire table contains more than 110,000 clones. Sequencing was performed on peripheral blood. These receptors all come from an adult in good health. Each CDR3 is given with its conserved first and last residue. The D gene is left open where the match is weak.

CDR3 DNA,CDR3 protein,J gene,V gene,D gene
TGTGCCAGCAGAAGTACGGACAGCGAGCAGTACTTC,CASRSTDSEQYF,TRBJ2-7,TRBV6-5,-
TGTGCCAGCAGTTCAACAACAGGAGGCTACACCTTC,CASSSTTGGYTF,TRBJ1-2,TRBV6-5,-
TGCGCCAGCAGCCAAGAGTCAGGGGAGGGTCAGCCCCAGCATTTT,CASSQESGEGQPQHF,TRBJ1-5,TRBV4-3,-
TGTGCCAGCAGGAGGACTAGCGGGTCTCAAGAGACCCAGTACTTC,CASRRTSGSQETQYF,TRBJ2-5,TRBV6-5,TRBD2
TGCGCCAGCAGCTTGGACAGGGGGGCTCGGTATGGCTACACCTTC,CASSLDRGARYGYTF,TRBJ1-2,TRBV5-1,TRBD1
TGTGCCAGCAGGCTAAGCTCCTACAATGAGCAGTTCTTC,CASRLSSYNEQFF,TRBJ2-1,TRBV12-3/TRBV12-4,-
TGTGCCAGCACACGGGGAGGGGGGAACTATGGCTACACCTTC,CASTRGGGNYGYTF,TRBJ1-2,TRBV6-5,-
TGCAGTGCTAGTTGGGGTACTGAAGCTTTCTTT,CSASWGTEAFF,TRBJ1-1,TRBV20-1,-
TGTGCCAGCAGCCGACAGGTATTTGGGAATCAGCCCCAGCATTTT,CASSRQVFGNQPQHF,TRBJ1-5,TRBV5-8,-
TGTGCCAGCAGCCAAGTCGGACGGAGCACTGAAGCTTTCTTT,CASSQVGRSTEAFF,TRBJ1-1,TRBV14,-
TGTGCCAGCTCACCATTGGCCCAAGCTTTCTTT,CASSPLAQAFF,TRBJ1-1,TRBV18,-
TGTGCCTGGAGTTTTATCTCCTACGAGCAGTACTTC,CAWSFISYEQYF,TRBJ2-7,TRBV30,-
TGTGCCAGCAGTGAATACAGGGGAGAGGGCTACACCTTC,CASSEYRGEGYTF,TRBJ1-2,TRBV25-1,-
TGTGCCAGCAGCAAACGCCAGGGGACAGGGCGTACTGGAAACACCATATATTTT,CASSKRQGTGRTGNTIYF,TRBJ1-3,TRBV7-8,TRBD1
TGTGCCAGCAGCTCTGACCCAGGGGGCTACGAGCAGTACTTC,CASSSDPGGYEQYF,TRBJ2-7,TRBV7-2,TRBD1
TGTGCCAGCAGCTGGTCGAGGGTGAACACTGAAGCTTTCTTT,CASSWSRVNTEAFF,TRBJ1-1,TRBV7-2,-
TGTGCCACCAGCAGAGGTCTCGCAGGGGGCACTGAAGCTTTCTTT,CATSRGLAGGTEAFF,TRBJ1-1,TRBV15,TRBD1
TGTGCCAGTAGTGTTCGACCGAGAAATCAGCCCCAGCATTTT,CASSVRPRNQPQHF,TRBJ1-5,TRBV19,-
TGTGCCAGTAGTGCATCTGGACAGGGTAACTATGGCTACACCTTC,CASSASGQGNYGYTF,TRBJ1-2,TRBV19,TRBD1
TGTGCCAGCAGTTTAGGGGCAGAAGAGACCCAGTACTTC,CASSLGAEETQYF,TRBJ2-5,TRBV12-3/TRBV12-4,-
TGTGCCAGCAGCGTACTAGCGGGGGTCACCGGGGAGCTGTTTTTT,CASSVLAGVTGELFF,TRBJ2-2,TRBV9,TRBD2
TGTGCCAGCAGCTCTACAGGTTACCAAGAGACCCAGTACTTC,CASSSTGYQETQYF,TRBJ2-5,TRBV7-6,-
TGTGCCAGTAGCCGCGACAGAAATCAGCCCCAGCATTTT,CASSRDRNQPQHF,TRBJ1-5,TRBV19,-
TGTGCCAGCAGCTTAGCTCAGACTAGCGGGCTACGCTACGAGCAGTACTTC,CASSLAQTSGLRYEQYF,TRBJ2-7,TRBV7-9,TRBD2
TGTGCCAGCAGTGAACGGGCTACGTCCTACGAGCAGTACTTC,CASSERATSYEQYF,TRBJ2-7,TRBV6-1,-
TGTGCCAGCAGCCGGGGGACAGGGGGACAAGAGACCCAGTACTTC,CASSRGTGGQETQYF,TRBJ2-5,TRBV6-2/TRBV6-3,TRBD1
TGTGCCAGCAGTTTCCCTGGACGAGAGCAGTTCTTC,CASSFPGREQFF,TRBJ2-1,TRBV28,-
TGTGCCAGCAGTGACAACAGGGCTGACTACACCTTC,CASSDNRADYTF,TRBJ1-2,TRBV6-1,-
TGTGCCAGCAGTTATAGGCTAGCGGGGGGGCCAACGGATACGCAGTATTTT,CASSYRLAGGPTDTQYF,TRBJ2-3,TRBV6-2/TRBV6-3,TRBD2
TGTGCCAGCAGTGTTCGGCCGACTGAAGCTTTCTTT,CASSVRPTEAFF,TRBJ1-1,TRBV2,-
TGTGCCAGCTCACCGATCCTCGGTGAAGCTTTCTTT,CASSPILGEAFF,TRBJ1-1,TRBV18,-
TGCGCCAGCAGCTTCCAGGGGAACACTGAAGCTTTCTTT,CASSFQGNTEAFF,TRBJ1-1,TRBV5-1,-
TGTGCCAGCAGCTTGTTGTTCAGTAGTACTGAAGCTTTCTTT,CASSLLFSSTEAFF,TRBJ1-1,TRBV5-5,-
TGTGCCAGTAGTCGGGACAGCGGCATGAACACTGAAGCTTTCTTT,CASSRDSGMNTEAFF,TRBJ1-1,TRBV19,TRBD1
TGTGCCAGCAGTTTGTCCAGCCTGTACCAAGAGACCCAGTACTTC,CASSLSSLYQETQYF,TRBJ2-5,TRBV28,-
TGTGCCAGCAGCTTAACGGGAGGGAACACTGAAGCTTTCTTT,CASSLTGGNTEAFF,TRBJ1-1,TRBV7-3,-
TGTGCCAGCTCAGAGGGACAGCTCTATGGCTACACCTTC,CASSEGQLYGYTF,TRBJ1-2,TRBV18,TRBD1
TGTGCCAGCAGCTTAGCCAGGGCCGGAAACACCATATATTTT,CASSLARAGNTIYF,TRBJ1-3,TRBV7-2,-
TGTGCCAGCAGTTACGGGGCGTTTTCGGGGGGCACTGAAGCTTTCTTT,CASSYGAFSGGTEAFF,TRBJ1-1,TRBV6-6,-
TGTGCCTGGAGTGTTTGGGGGGGCGCGACAGATACGCAGTATTTT,CAWSVWGGATDTQYF,TRBJ2-3,TRBV30,-
TGTGCCAGCAGCAACCGGGACAGAAATTCACCCCTCCACTTT,CASSNRDRNSPLHF,TRBJ1-6,TRBV21-1,-